These 17 T cell receptor beta chains came from one sample sequenced in a study of T cell repertoires in cytomegalovirus infection. From the reads, TCRdb called clonotypes with MiXCR, one entry per CDR3 protein. Here the sample spans fewer than 200,000 distinct CDR3 sequences, about 21% being singletons. Source material: PBMCs. Receptors were obtained from a human donor in good health (CMV status not recorded). Some clones in this sample may be carry-over from other donors' samples.

This clonotype was seen a few times. The chain has TRBV15 and TRBJ2-3; D may be TRBD1 (5 bases). V gave up 1 base and J gave up 6 bases, with 11 bases separating them. CDR1 LNHNV and CDR2 YYDKDF come from the germline V gene (reference sequence). The CDR3 spans 14 residues. CDR3 sequence reads: CATSRGGATDTQYF. As DNA, the CDR3 is TGTGCCACCAGCAGAGGTGGGGCAACGGATACGCAGTATTTT. The whole variable domain, remainder taken from reference TRBV15 and TRBJ2-3, is DAMVIQNPRYQVTQFGKPVTLSCSQTLNHNVMYWYQQKSSQAPKLLFHYYDKDFNNEADTPDNFQSRRPNTSFCFLDIRSPGLGDTAMYLCATSRGGATDTQYFGPGTRLTVL.

This chain links TRBV11-1 with TRBJ2-7; a weak D match, TRBD2 (5 bases). V was pared by 0 bases and J by 5 bases, with 14 bases between. CDR1 is SGHAT, CDR2 FQDESV, per germline (reference sequence). This CDR3 has 15 amino acids. CDR3 in DNA: TGTGCCAGCAGCTTAGCGGGGAGAGGACCCGACGAGCAGTACTTC. Protein: CASSLAGRGPDEQYF.

This clonotype was counted between two and nine times. V gene TRBV6-5 combines with J gene TRBJ1-1, with D uncertain. CDR3 length: 15 residues. Per germline, CDR1 MNHEY and CDR2 SVGAGI. Trimming left V 7 bases short and J 4 bases short, with 19 bases between. As DNA, the CDR3 is TGTGCCAGCATTGGCGATCATGCGGGTGGCACTGAAGCTTTCTTT. Its protein product is CASIGDHAGGTEAFF.

In its sample, this clonotype was seen many times. The rearrangement links TRBV7-8 to TRBJ2-5, with D possibly TRBD2 on 5 matching bases. Germline CDR1 and CDR2: SGHVS and FQNEAQ. The CDR3 consists of 15 residues. V shed 6 bases and J shed 4 bases, with 18 bases lying between them. The DNA of the CDR3 is TGTGCCAGCAGACCGAGGGTGAGGGAGCGAGAGACCCAGTACTTC. Its protein is CASRPRVRERETQYF.

This clonotype appeared many times. V usage is TRBV7-2 and J usage is TRBJ2-3; possible D gene TRBD1, 6 bases. The CDR3 has 17 residues. V lost 5 bases and J lost 1, with 19 bases in between. From germline, CDR1 is SGHTA and CDR2 FQGNSA. CDR3 DNA sequence: TGTGCCAGCAGCCTCGTTGGGGGCCTCGGAGGCACAGATACGCAGTATTTT. Amino acid sequence: CASSLVGGLGGTDTQYF.

This clonotype was observed a handful of times. The chain employs TRBV7-8 and TRBJ2-1; weak D call: TRBD1 (6 bases). The CDR3 extends over 13 amino acids. Looked up from germline, CDR1 is SGHVS and CDR2 is FQNEAQ. V dropped 3 bases and J dropped 12 bases, with 15 bases sitting between them. CDR3 nucleotides: TGTGCCAGCAGCTTTGGACAGATCGATATGCAGTTCTTC. Translating it yields CASSFGQIDMQFF.

The chain uses TRBV10-3 and TRBJ1-1, with a possible D match to TRBD1 (5 bases). Per the germline V gene, CDR1 is ENHRY and CDR2 is SYGVKD. This CDR3 is 14 amino acids long. V lost 7 bases and J lost 3, with 15 bases in between. DNA of the CDR3: TGTGCCATCACCAAAGTGAGGGGCGACACTGAAGCTTTCTTT. The encoded protein is CAITKVRGDTEAFF.

This clonotype has at least ten counts. This chain uses TRBV7-3 with TRBJ2-1; D remains unclear. CDR3 length: 15 amino acids. Germline CDR1 and CDR2: SGHTA and FQGTGA. V dropped 5 bases and J dropped 2 bases, with 13 bases sitting between them. The CDR3 coding sequence is TGTGCCAGCAGCCCCCTCTCCACTACCTACAATGAGCAGTTCTTC. Protein: CASSPLSTTYNEQFF.

This clonotype appeared many times. This chain joins TRBV6-5 and TRBJ1-6; D not resolved. Germline assignment: CDR1 MNHEY and CDR2 SVGAGI. The germline V and J ends were trimmed by 2 bases and 6 bases, with 8 bases remaining between them. The CDR3 consists of 14 residues. The CDR3 here is CASSYGQPNSPLHF. CDR3 DNA: TGTGCCAGCAGTTACGGTCAACCTAATTCACCCCTCCACTTT.

The J gene is TRBJ2-5, the V gene TRBV5-4; D not certain. V was shortened by 4 bases and J by 2 bases, with 12 bases between the two germline ends. The germline V gene has CDR1 SGHNT and CDR2 YYREEE (reference sequence). CDR3 length: 14 amino acids. CDR3 region: CASSPEVVQETQYF. In DNA, the CDR3 is TGTGCCAGCAGCCCCGAGGTGGTACAAGAGACCCAGTACTTC.

This clonotype was observed at least ten times. The chain uses TRBV7-8 and TRBJ2-1; TRBD2 aligns across 10 bases. This CDR3 has 17 amino acids. Trimming at V came to 4 bases and at J to 0 bases, leaving 6 bases not matched to a gene. The V gene's germline CDR1 is SGHVS and CDR2 FQNEAQ. The CDR3 nucleotides read TGTGCCAGCAGCTCACTAGCGGGGCTTAGCTCCTACAATGAGCAGTTCTTC. This encodes CASSSLAGLSSYNEQFF.

This clonotype has more than one count but fewer than ten. V and J are TRBV6-1 and TRBJ1-5; D unclear. Trimming removed 2 bases from V and 3 bases from J, with 5 bases in between. There are 13 residues in the CDR3. CDR1 and CDR2 from the germline V gene are MNHNS and SASEGT. DNA of the CDR3: TGTGCCAGCAGTGAAACCCTCAATCAGCCCCAGCATTTT. It translates to CASSETLNQPQHF.

This chain connects TRBV6-2 or TRBV6-3 to TRBJ2-7; 12 bases line up with TRBD2. The CDR3 length is 15 residues. The V segment lost 4 bases and the J segment 9 bases; nucleotides outside the gene matches: 10. The germline CDR1 and CDR2 sequences are MNHEY and SVGEGT. CDR3 nucleotides: TGTGCCAGCAGTTCTGGGACTAGCGGGCCCAGGGGGCAGTACTTC. Protein product: CASSSGTSGPRGQYF.

Comments on this clonotype: A read error is likely, as this CDR3 ends without the conserved phenylalanine or tryptophan. No DNA is shown, since the ends of the CDR3 on it are uncertain; the CDR3 is the one TCRdb lists. The CDR3 region is CASSEMLGLL. The chain combines TRBV6-1 with TRBJ2-5. CDR1 and CDR2 from the germline V gene are MNHNS and SASEGT. The CDR3 has 10 residues if both end residues are counted.

In regard to this clonotype: A much larger clone is a single base away; this may be a read error. The chain uses TRBV5-1 and TRBJ2-2, with a tentative D call TRBD2 (6 bases). CDR3 length: 14 amino acids. Per the germline V gene, CDR1 is SGHRS and CDR2 is YFSETQ. CDR3: CASSWAQDTGGLFF. CDR3 DNA sequence: TGCGCCAGCAGCTGGGCCCAAGACACCGGGGGGCTGTTTTTT.

This clonotype occurred many times. The chain joins TRBV6-6 to TRBJ1-5; D is ambiguous. The length of the CDR3 is 18 residues. Trimming shortened V by 0 bases and J by 0 bases, and 15 bases separated the two germline ends. Germline V lookup: CDR1 MNHNY, CDR2 SVGAGI (reference sequence). The CDR3 DNA reads TGTGCCAGCAGTTACTCGTCGGCGGATCCTGATAGCAATCAGCCCCAGCATTTT. The encoded protein is CASSYSSADPDSNQPQHF.

This clonotype was recorded a few times. The chain couples TRBV20-1 to TRBJ2-7; 10 bases align to TRBD2. Germline trimming cut 4 bases from V and 1 base from J; bases unmatched to any gene: 7. CDR3 length: 15 amino acids. Germline values: CDR1 DFQATT, CDR2 SNEGSKA (reference sequence). For the CDR3, the DNA is TGCAGTGCTAAGGTAGCGGGAGGTATTTCCTACGAGCAGTACTTC. Translating gives CSAKVAGGISYEQYF.